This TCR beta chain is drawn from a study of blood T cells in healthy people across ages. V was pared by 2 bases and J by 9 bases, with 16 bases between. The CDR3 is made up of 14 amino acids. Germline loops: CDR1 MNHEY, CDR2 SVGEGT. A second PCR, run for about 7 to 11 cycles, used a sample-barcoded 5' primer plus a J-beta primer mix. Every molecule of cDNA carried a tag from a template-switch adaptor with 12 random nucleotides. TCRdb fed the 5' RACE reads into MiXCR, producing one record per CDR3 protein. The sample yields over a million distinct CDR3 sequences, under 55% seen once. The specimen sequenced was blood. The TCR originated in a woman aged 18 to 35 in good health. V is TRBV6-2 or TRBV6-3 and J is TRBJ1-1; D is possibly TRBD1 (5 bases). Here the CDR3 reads CASSYRVGEGKAFF. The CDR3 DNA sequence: TGTGCCAGCAGTTACCGCGTTGGGGAGGGGAAAGCTTTCTTT.